This TCR beta chain derives from a study of OX40 agonist ivuxolimab in advanced cancers. Broadly, across the study: The costimulatory receptor OX40 (CD134) was targeted by ivuxolimab, a fully human IgG2 agonistic monoclonal antibody. Intravenous ivuxolimab was administered to patients every 2 weeks at six dose levels: 0.01, 0.1, 0.3, 1.5, 3 and 10 mg/kg. Of the approximately 50 dose-escalation patients, hepatocellular carcinoma was present in around 20, melanoma in around 15, renal cell carcinoma in 9 and head and neck cancer in 9. In the dose-escalation cohort, 65% to 85% of patients were male, and the mean age was 60 years with a range of about 20 to 79. Patients were allowed to have had prior anti-PD-1, anti-PD-L1 or anti-CTLA-4 therapy, and 40% to 45% of the dose-escalation patients had previously received checkpoint inhibitors. Partial responses occurred in three dose-escalation patients, of whom one had hepatocellular carcinoma and two had cutaneous melanoma. The point of sequencing TCRbeta in the periphery was to test whether ivuxolimab changed TCR sequence diversity and drove clonal T-cell expansion. The paper reports the monotherapy dose-escalation portion (N of about 54 patients) of the phase I ivuxolimab trial. The paper's findings and limits, for the study overall: At doses of 0.1 to 3.0 mg/kg, clonal expansion of both CD4+ and CD8+ T cells in blood was seen between baseline and week 6. Low levels of normalized T-cell clonal expansion were also seen in some patients who did not respond. The antigen specificity of the peripheral T cells that underwent clonal expansion was not determined. Partial responders in the 0.1-3.0 mg/kg groups had among the lowest normalized peripheral clonal expansion, especially among CD8+ T cells. On average, CD8+ T cells showed more expanded clones than CD4+ T cells after ivuxolimab.

V is clipped by 1 base and J by 5 bases, and the sequence between their germline boundaries is 8 bases long. The CDR3, from cysteine to phenylalanine, totals 13 residues. Kept here is only the CDR3 DNA, which spans 39 bases and is read in frame from base 1. According to the germline V gene, CDR1 reads MDHEN and CDR2 reads SYDVKM. Genomic DNA was isolated from the sorted cells so that the TCRbeta CDR3 region could be sequenced. The immunoSEQ Assay was used for sequencing of TCRbeta CDR3 regions. TCRdb took over this immuneACCESS table, retaining in-frame rearrangements with V and J assigned. Such tables are incomplete; in checked studies, under half of the missing clones stem from an unresolved V gene, and the remainder is unexplained. For this sample there are around 45,000 clones; under 90% appear just once. The ten largest clones take up 8.5% to 12% of the sample. Patients with autoimmune disease history or receiving systemic immunosuppression were excluded from the trial. Peripheral blood for TCR sequencing was collected from all dose cohorts at baseline, on cycle 4 day 1, and on cycle 7 day 1. Samples were obtained from an open-label, multicenter, first-in-human phase I dose-escalation trial of ivuxolimab. Adults with locally advanced or metastatic melanoma, renal cell, hepatocellular, or head and neck squamous cell carcinoma were enrolled in the trial. Before TCR sequencing, CD4+ and CD8+ T cells were separately sorted from peripheral blood.

Comment on this clone: Which antigen it targets is not known. No qualities accompany the bases; no much larger clone lies one base away.

The chain employs TRBV28 and TRBJ1-2; no D gene call is confident. The clonotype originates from an adult with an advanced solid tumor such as melanoma, head and neck, liver or kidney cancer. The source material was CD4+ or CD8+ T cells sorted from blood, sampled in a trial of the OX40 agonist ivuxolimab. The CDR3 in this case is CASSLSLEYGYTF. The bases read TGTGCCAGCAGTTTATCCCTGGAGTATGGCTACACCTTC.